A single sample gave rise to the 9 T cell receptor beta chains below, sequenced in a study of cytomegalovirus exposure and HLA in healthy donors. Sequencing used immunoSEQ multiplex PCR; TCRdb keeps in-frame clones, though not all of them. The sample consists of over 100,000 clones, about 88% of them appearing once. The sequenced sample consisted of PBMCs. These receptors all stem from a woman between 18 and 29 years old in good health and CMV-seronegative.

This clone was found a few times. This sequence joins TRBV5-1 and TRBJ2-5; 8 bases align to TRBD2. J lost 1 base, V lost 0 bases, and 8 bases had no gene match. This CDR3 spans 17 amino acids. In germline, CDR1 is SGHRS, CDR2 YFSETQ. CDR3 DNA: TGCGCCAGCAGCTTGGAGTTGGGGCTAGCGGGCCAAGAGACCCAGTACTTC. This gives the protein CASSLELGLAGQETQYF.

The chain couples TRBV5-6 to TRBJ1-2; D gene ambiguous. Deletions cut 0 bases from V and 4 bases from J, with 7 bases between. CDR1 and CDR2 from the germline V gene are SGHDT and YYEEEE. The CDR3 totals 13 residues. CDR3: CASSLVQAYGYTF. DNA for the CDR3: TGTGCCAGCAGCTTGGTGCAGGCCTATGGCTACACCTTC.

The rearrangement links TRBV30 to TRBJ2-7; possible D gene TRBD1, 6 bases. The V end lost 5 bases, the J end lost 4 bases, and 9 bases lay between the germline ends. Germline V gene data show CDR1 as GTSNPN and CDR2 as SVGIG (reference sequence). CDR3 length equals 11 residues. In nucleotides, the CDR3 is TGTGCCTGGGTACAGGGTTACGAGCAGTACTTC. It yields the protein CAWVQGYEQYF.

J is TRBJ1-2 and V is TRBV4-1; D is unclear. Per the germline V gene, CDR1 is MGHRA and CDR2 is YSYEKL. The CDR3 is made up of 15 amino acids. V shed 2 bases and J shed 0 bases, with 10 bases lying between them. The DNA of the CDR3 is TGCGCCAGCAGCCAACCTACGAGGGCTAACTATGGCTACACCTTC. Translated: CASSQPTRANYGYTF.

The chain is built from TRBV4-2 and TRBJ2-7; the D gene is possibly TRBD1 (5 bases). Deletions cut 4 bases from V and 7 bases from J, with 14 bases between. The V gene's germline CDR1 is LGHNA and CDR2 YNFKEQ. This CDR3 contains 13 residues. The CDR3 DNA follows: TGTGCCAGCAGCCCCCTAGGGGTAGGGGAGCAGTACTTC. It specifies CASSPLGVGEQYF.

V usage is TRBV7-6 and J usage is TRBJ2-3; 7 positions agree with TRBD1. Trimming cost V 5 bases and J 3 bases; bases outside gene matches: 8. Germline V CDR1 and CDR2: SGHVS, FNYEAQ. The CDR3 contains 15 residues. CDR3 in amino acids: CASSLTGWRTDTQYF. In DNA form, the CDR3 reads TGTGCCAGCAGCCTGACAGGGTGGAGAACAGATACGCAGTATTTT.

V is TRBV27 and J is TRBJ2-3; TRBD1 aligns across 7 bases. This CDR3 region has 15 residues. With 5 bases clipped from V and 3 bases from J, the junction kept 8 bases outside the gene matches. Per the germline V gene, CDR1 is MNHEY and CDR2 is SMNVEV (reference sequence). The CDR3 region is CASSIQGMRTDTQYF. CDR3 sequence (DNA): TGTGCCAGCAGTATACAGGGGATGAGGACAGATACGCAGTATTTT.

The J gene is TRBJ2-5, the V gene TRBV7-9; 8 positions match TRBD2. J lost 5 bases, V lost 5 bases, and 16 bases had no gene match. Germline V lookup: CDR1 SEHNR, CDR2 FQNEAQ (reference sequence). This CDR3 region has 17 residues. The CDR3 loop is CASSLDIAGSPAETQYF. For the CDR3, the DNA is TGTGCCAGCAGCCTTGATATAGCGGGATCTCCCGCGGAGACCCAGTACTTC.

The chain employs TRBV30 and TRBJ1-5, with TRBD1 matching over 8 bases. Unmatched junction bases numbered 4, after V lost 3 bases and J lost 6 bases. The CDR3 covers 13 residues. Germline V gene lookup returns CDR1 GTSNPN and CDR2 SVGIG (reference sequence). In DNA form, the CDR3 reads TGTGCCTGGAGCCGGACAGGGAGTCAGCCCCAGCATTTT. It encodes CAWSRTGSQPQHF.